This T cell receptor beta chain was sequenced for a study of blood T cell repertoires in COVID-19. Study in general: The United States, Italy and Spain provided the acute and convalescent COVID-19 samples. Nucleic acid was either cDNA or gDNA, and it came from T cells, B-cell-depleted T cells, or PBMCs.

The CDR3 covers 13 residues. Between the trimmed V and J ends, which lost 3 bases and 1 base, there was a span of 6 bases. Germline assignment: CDR1 SGHNT and CDR2 YENEEA. In the authors' workflow: Reference gene primer amplification gave estimated nucleated cell counts. Produced via immunoSEQ multiplex PCR; TCRdb's table is partial and in-frame only. Clonal size and the V and J genes are those of that table, whereas D and trimming came from the DNA. The sample includes just under 350,000 clones, around 88% of them seen just once. The rearrangement links TRBV11-3 to TRBJ1-2; D is ambiguous. Sequencing used peripheral blood. The sequence derives from a man younger than 45 with active or convalescent COVID-19. Here the CDR3 reads CASSFGLNYGYTF. CDR3 nucleotides: TGTGCCAGCAGCTTTGGACTTAACTATGGCTACACCTTC.